A selection of T cell receptor beta chains follows, all from one sample in a study of CXCR3-negative and CXCR3-positive naive CD8 T cells. Each CDR3 protein gets one entry in TCRdb, which reprocessed the 5' RACE reads and gives no DNA. Its listing shows approximately 100,000 distinct CDR3 sequences. Sequenced material: naive CXCR3+ CD8+ T cells from blood. The receptors shown here come from a human donor in good health. Some clones in this sample may be carry-over from other donors' samples. Both conserved end residues are part of each CDR3.

J gene | V gene | CDR3 protein
TRBJ1-1 | TRBV2 | CASSADSRNTEAFF
TRBJ2-3 | TRBV6-6 | CASSYVGGGAEDTQYF
TRBJ2-7 | TRBV12-3/TRBV12-4 | CASSPRLRVDHEQYF
TRBJ2-1 | TRBV20-1 | CSASQSSYNEQFF
TRBJ2-1 | TRBV27 | CASSPRGVLDEQFF
TRBJ2-7 | TRBV27 | CASSLGQGLHEQYF
TRBJ2-3 | TRBV5-4 | CASSLEGHPSTDTQYF
TRBJ1-1 | TRBV7-9 | CASSADVGLDTEAFF
TRBJ2-7 | TRBV7-9 | CASSLALPPYEQYF
TRBJ2-1 | TRBV28 | CASSLVGVQEQFF
TRBJ2-7 | TRBV7-9 | CASSLASGLVEQYF
TRBJ2-7 | TRBV7-9 | CASSTNTGGAYEQYF
TRBJ2-3 | TRBV3-1 | CASSPETLAGGADTQYF
TRBJ2-2 | TRBV7-9 | CASTGGLENTGELFF
TRBJ2-1 | TRBV29-1 | CSVRVMRGPVSSYNEQFF
TRBJ2-7 | TRBV5-6 | CASSRPGLWEQYF
TRBJ2-7 | TRBV20-1 | CSARDRTSGSLYEQYF
TRBJ2-1 | TRBV6-4 | CASSDGTGQFF
TRBJ2-3 | TRBV20-1 | CSALREGLGTDTQYF
TRBJ2-1 | TRBV10-3 | CAISTGTSGEHEQFF
TRBJ2-2 | TRBV6-6 | CASSYYASLKYTGELFF
TRBJ2-1 | TRBV7-3 | CASSLARLIEFF
TRBJ2-4 | TRBV21-1 | CASSKAAGLRPAELAKNIQYF
TRBJ2-2 | TRBV9 | CASSVWDQPTGELFF
TRBJ2-5 | TRBV9 | CASSPLPGTTEETQYF
TRBJ2-7 | TRBV28 | CASSPLPGTGTYEQYF
TRBJ2-4 | TRBV7-8 | CASSPIVGDIAKNIQYF
TRBJ2-1 | TRBV7-9 | CASSFPGLAHEQFF
TRBJ2-5 | TRBV4-3 | CASSHPDLGPGTQYF
TRBJ2-5 | TRBV28 | CASSFWGGTETQYF
TRBJ2-5 | TRBV7-7 | CASSPAPHDQETQYF
TRBJ2-5 | TRBV25-1 | CASSESGRGLKTQYF
TRBJ2-1 | TRBV11-2 | CASSRLTSGGNEQFF
TRBJ1-1 | TRBV6-5 | CASSYSPTEAFF
TRBJ1-2 | TRBV29-1 | CSVEVSGGPNYGYTF
TRBJ2-1 | TRBV12-3/TRBV12-4 | CASSALATLSYNEQFF
TRBJ1-5 | TRBV7-9 | CASSPGSSNQPQHF
TRBJ1-4 | TRBV20-1 | CSARDLQGDLEKLFF
TRBJ2-3 | TRBV29-1 | CSVEGLVSTDTQYF
TRBJ1-2 | TRBV4-1 | CASSQEGSFYGYTF
TRBJ2-2 | TRBV10-2 | CASQGLAVTGELFF
TRBJ2-3 | TRBV2 | CASRTRPDTDTQYF
TRBJ2-7 | TRBV7-9 | CASSPPPTNYEQYF
TRBJ1-5 | TRBV7-6 | CASSLLASNQPQHF
TRBJ2-3 | TRBV7-9 | CASSLASGDYSTDTQYF
TRBJ2-7 | TRBV6-5 | CASSYNRHEQYF
TRBJ2-1 | TRBV7-9 | CASSLPLAGGYNEQFF
TRBJ2-3 | TRBV25-1 | CASSAGVGADTQYF
TRBJ2-1 | TRBV19 | CASRSGTRGANEQFF
TRBJ2-3 | TRBV20-1 | CSASPLAGAQEGTQYF
TRBJ1-6 | TRBV28 | CASSRDREISPLHF
TRBJ2-1 | TRBV6-5 | CASSYSEGIEQFF
TRBJ2-2 | TRBV6-5 | CASSYGPGAGELFF
TRBJ2-7 | TRBV7-6 | CASSFVAGAHSYNEQFF
TRBJ2-3 | TRBV29-1 | CSVRAGGLGDTQYF
TRBJ2-7 | TRBV12-3/TRBV12-4 | CASSWTRAYEQYF
TRBJ2-7 | TRBV14 | CASSQDIGQGLLEQYF
TRBJ1-4 | TRBV4-2 | CASSLTPGGNEKLFF
TRBJ1-5 | TRBV15 | CATSRGFQGRNQPQHF